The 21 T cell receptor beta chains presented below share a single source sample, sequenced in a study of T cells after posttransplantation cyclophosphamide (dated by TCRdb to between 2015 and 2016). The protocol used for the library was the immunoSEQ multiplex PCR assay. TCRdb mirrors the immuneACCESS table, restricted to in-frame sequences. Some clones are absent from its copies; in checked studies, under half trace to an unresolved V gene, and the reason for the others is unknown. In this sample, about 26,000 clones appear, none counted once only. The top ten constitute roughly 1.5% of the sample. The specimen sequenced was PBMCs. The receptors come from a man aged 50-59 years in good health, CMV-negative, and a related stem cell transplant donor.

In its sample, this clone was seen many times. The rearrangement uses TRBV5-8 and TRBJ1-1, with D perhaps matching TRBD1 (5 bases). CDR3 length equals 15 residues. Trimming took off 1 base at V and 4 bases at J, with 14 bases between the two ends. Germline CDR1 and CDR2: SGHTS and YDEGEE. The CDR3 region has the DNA TGTGCCAGCAGCTTGTTCGGCAGGGAGGGCACTGAAGCTTTCTTT. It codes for CASSLFGREGTEAFF.

CDR3 DNA sequence: TGTGCCAGCAGTAATAGCGGGGGGCCAGATACGCAGTATTTT. This sequence encodes CASSNSGGPDTQYF. V usage is TRBV6-5 and J usage is TRBJ2-3; 10 nucleotides align to TRBD2. V shed 5 bases and J 4 bases; nucleotides not matched to a gene: 3. The CDR3 has 14 residues. Germline V gene lookup returns CDR1 MNHEY and CDR2 SVGAGI.

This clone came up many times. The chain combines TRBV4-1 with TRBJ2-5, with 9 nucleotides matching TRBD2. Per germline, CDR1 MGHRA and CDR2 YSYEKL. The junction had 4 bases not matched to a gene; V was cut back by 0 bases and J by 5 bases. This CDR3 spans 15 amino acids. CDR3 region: CASSQEGTSIETQYF. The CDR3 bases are TGCGCCAGCAGCCAAGAAGGGACTAGCATCGAGACCCAGTACTTC.

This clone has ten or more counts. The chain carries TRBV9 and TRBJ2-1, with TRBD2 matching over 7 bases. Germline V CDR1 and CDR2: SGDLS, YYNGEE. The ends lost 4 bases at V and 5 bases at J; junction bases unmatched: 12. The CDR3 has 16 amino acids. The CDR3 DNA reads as TGTGCCAGCAGCCCCCGTAGCAGCGGGGCGCACAATGAGCAGTTCTTC. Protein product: CASSPRSSGAHNEQFF.

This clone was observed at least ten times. CDR3 protein: CASSARGQGFTGELFF. CDR3 nucleotide sequence: TGTGCCAGCAGTGCTCGGGGACAGGGGTTTACCGGGGAGCTGTTTTTT. The chain has TRBV2 and TRBJ2-2, with TRBD1 identical over 10 bases. The germline CDR1 and CDR2 sequences are SNHLY and FYNNEI. The V segment lost 4 bases and the J segment 5 bases; nucleotides outside the gene matches: 7. The CDR3 totals 16 residues.

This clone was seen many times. Here the CDR3 reads CASSLGLYGYTF. As DNA, the CDR3 is TGTGCCAGCAGCTTAGGACTCTATGGCTACACCTTC. The chain recombines TRBV7-8 with TRBJ1-2; D unresolved. Trimming pared 1 base from V and 4 bases from J, leaving 4 bases between. The germline CDR1 and CDR2 sequences are SGHVS and FQNEAQ. The CDR3 is 12 residues long.

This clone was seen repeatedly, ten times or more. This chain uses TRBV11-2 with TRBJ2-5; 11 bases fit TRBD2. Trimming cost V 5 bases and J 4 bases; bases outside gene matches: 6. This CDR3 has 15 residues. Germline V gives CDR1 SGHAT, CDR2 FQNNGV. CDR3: CASSLTTSGAETQYF. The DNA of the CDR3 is TGTGCCAGCAGCCTAACGACTAGCGGGGCAGAGACCCAGTACTTC.

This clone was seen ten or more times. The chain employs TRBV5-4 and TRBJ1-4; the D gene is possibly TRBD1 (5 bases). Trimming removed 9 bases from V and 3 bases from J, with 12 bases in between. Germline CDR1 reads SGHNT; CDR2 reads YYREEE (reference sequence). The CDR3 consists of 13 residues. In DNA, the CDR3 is TGTGCCACCCGGGGGGGTGCTAATGAAAAACTGTTTTTT. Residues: CATRGGANEKLFF.

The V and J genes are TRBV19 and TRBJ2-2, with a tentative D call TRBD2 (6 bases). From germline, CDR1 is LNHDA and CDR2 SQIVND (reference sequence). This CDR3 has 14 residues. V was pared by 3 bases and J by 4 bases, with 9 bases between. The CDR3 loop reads CASSIRGSTGELFF. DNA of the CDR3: TGTGCCAGTAGTATTCGGGGGTCCACCGGGGAGCTGTTTTTT.

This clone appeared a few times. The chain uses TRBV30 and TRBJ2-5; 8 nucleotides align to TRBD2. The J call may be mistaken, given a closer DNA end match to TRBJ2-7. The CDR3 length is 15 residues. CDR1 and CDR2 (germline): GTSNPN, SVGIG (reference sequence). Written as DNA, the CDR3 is TGTGCCTGGACCCCCGGCCTAGCGGGCTCCTACGAGCAGTACTTC. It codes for CAWTPGLAGSYEQYF.

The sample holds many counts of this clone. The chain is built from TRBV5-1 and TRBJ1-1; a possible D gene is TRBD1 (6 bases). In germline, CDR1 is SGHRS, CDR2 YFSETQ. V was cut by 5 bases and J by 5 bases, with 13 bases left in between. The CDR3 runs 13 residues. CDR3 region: CASSTFGQTEAFF. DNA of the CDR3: TGCGCCAGCAGTACCTTTGGACAGACTGAAGCTTTCTTT. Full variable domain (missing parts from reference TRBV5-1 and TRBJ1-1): KAGVTQTPRYLIKTRGQQVTLSCSPISGHRSVSWYQQTPGQGLQFLFEYFSETQRNKGNFPGRFSGRQFSNSRSEMNVSTLELGDSALYLCASSTFGQTEAFFGQGTRLTVV.

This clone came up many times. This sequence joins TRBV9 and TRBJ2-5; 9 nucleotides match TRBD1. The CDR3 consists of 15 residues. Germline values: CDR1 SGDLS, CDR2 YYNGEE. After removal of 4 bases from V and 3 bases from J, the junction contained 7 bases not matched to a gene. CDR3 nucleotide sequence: TGTGCCAGCAGCCCCCGGGACAGGGTAAAAGAGACCCAGTACTTC. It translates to CASSPRDRVKETQYF.

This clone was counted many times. CDR3 coding DNA: TGTGCCAGCAGCGCAGGGGGCAATGAGCAGTTCTTC. Residues: CASSAGGNEQFF. The chain is built from TRBV9 and TRBJ2-1; 7 nucleotides agree with TRBD1. After removal of 3 bases from V and 6 bases from J, the junction contained 0 bases not matched to a gene. The CDR3 is 12 residues long. Germline V gene data show CDR1 as SGDLS and CDR2 as YYNGEE. The full variable domain, its missing parts supplied by reference TRBV9 and TRBJ2-1, is DSGVTQTPKHLITATGQRVTLRCSPRSGDLSVYWYQQSLDQGLQFLIQYYNGEERAKGNILERFSAQQFPDLHSELNLSSLELGDSALYFCASSAGGNEQFFGPGTRLTVL.

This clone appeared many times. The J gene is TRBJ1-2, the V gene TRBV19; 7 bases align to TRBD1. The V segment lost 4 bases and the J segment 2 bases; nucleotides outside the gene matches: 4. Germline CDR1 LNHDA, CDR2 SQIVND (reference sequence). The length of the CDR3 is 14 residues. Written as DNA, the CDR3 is TGTGCCAGTAGTAATACAGGGGACAACTATGGCTACACCTTC. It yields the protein CASSNTGDNYGYTF.

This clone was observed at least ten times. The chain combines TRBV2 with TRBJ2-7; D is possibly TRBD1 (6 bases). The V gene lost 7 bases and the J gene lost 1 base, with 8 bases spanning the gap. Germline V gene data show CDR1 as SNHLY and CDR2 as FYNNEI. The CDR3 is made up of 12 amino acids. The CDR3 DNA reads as TGTGCCAGCATGGGGACATCCTACGAGCAGTACTTC. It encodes CASMGTSYEQYF. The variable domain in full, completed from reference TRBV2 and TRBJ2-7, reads EPEVTQTPSHQVTQMGQEVILRCVPISNHLYFYWYRQILGQKVEFLVSFYNNEISEKSEIFDDQFSVERPDGSNFTLKIRSTKLEDSAMYFCASMGTSYEQYFGPGTRLTVT.

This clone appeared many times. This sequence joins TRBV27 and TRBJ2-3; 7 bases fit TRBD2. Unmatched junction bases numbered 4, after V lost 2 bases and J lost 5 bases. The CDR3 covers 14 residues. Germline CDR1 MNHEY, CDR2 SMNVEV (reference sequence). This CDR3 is CASSLVGGEDTQYF. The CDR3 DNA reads TGTGCCAGCAGTTTAGTTGGGGGGGAAGATACGCAGTATTTT.

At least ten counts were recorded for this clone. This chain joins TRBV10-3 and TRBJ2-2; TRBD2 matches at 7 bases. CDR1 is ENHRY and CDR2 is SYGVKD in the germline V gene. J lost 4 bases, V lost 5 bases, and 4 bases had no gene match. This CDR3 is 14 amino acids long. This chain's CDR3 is CAISRAGITGELFF. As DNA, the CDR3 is TGTGCCATCAGTCGAGCGGGAATCACCGGGGAGCTGTTTTTT.

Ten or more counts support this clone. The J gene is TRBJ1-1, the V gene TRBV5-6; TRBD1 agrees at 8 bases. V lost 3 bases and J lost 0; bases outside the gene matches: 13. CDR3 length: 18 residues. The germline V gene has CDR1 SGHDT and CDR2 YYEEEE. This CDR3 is CASSSFYGQGGLNTEAFF. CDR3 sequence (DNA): TGTGCCAGCAGCTCCTTTTACGGACAGGGCGGGTTGAACACTGAAGCTTTCTTT.

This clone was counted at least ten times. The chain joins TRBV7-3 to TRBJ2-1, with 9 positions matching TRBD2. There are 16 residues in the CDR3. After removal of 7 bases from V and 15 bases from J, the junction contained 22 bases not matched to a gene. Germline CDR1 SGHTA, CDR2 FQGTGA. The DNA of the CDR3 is TGTGCCAGCATCGAAGGTTGGCGGGGGGGCCGGGTTGCCGGGTTCTTC. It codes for CASIEGWRGGRVAGFF.

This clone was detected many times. The DNA of the CDR3 is TGTGCCAGCAGCTCCCAGGCCGGGGAGCTGTTTTTT. Protein product: CASSSQAGELFF. The chain combines TRBV11-3 with TRBJ2-2, with D unclear. The germline CDR1 and CDR2 sequences are SGHNT and YENEEA. Deletions cut 4 bases from V and 6 bases from J, with 6 bases between. This CDR3 region has 12 residues.

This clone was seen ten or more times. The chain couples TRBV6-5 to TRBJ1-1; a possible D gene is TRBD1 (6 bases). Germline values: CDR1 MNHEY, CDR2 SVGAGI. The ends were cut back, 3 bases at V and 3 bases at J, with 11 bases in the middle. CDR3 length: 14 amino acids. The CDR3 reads CASSYSTGYTEAFF. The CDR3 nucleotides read TGTGCCAGCAGTTATTCTACAGGGTACACTGAAGCTTTCTTT.